The 11 T cell receptor beta chains presented below share a single source sample, sequenced in a study of shared clonotypes between healthy human individuals. The naive CD8 population came from CD45RO-negative cells selected for CCR7, without terminally differentiated effector memory CD45RA+ cells. The data were produced by immunoSEQ multiplex PCR, yet TCRdb's version contains in-frame clones alone and is incomplete. The sample yields around 560,000 clones, 85% to 95% seen once. The sequencing input was naive CD8+ T cells sorted from blood. The receptors shown here come from a woman aged 30 to 39 in good health.

The chain links TRBV6-1 to TRBJ2-3; TRBD1 matches 9 bases. Trimming cost V 3 bases and J 6 bases; bases outside gene matches: 7. The germline V gene has CDR1 MNHNS and CDR2 SASEGT. This CDR3 has 15 residues. CDR3 sequence reads: CASSDRQGGMDTQYF. As DNA, the CDR3 is TGTGCCAGCAGTGACCGACAGGGGGGAATGGATACGCAGTATTTT.

This clone was seen a handful of times. The chain uses TRBV7-9 and TRBJ1-3; no clear D gene. The CDR3 has 14 amino acids. The germline gives CDR1 SEHNR, CDR2 FQNEAQ (reference sequence). V was trimmed by 8 bases and J by 0 bases, leaving 11 bases between them. The CDR3 is CASEGSSSGNTIYF. The CDR3 DNA reads TGTGCCAGCGAAGGCTCCTCCTCTGGAAACACCATATATTTT.

The chain recombines TRBV29-1 with TRBJ2-1; 7 bases are a match to TRBD2. CDR1 is SQVTM, CDR2 ANQGSEA, per germline. Trimming at V came to 5 bases and at J to 7 bases, leaving 5 bases not matched to a gene. The CDR3 has 12 amino acids. In nucleotides, the CDR3 is TGCAGCGTTAGCGGGATACAAAATGAGCAGTTCTTC. Amino acid sequence: CSVSGIQNEQFF.

The V call is TRBV19, the J call TRBJ1-5; possibly TRBD1 for D (5 bases). The CDR3 has 13 amino acids. Deletions cut 3 bases from V and 7 bases from J, with 10 bases between. CDR1 is LNHDA and CDR2 is SQIVND in the germline V gene (reference sequence). CDR3 coding DNA: TGTGCCAGTAGTATGGGGGTGATCCAGCCCCAGCATTTT. It codes for CASSMGVIQPQHF. Variable domain in full (rest from reference TRBV19 and TRBJ1-5): DGGITQSPKYLFRKEGQNVTLSCEQNLNHDAMYWYRQDPGQGLRLIYYSQIVNDFQKGDIAEGYSVSREKKESFPLTVTSAQKNPTAFYLCASSMGVIQPQHFGDGTRLSIL.

The chain has TRBV5-4 and TRBJ2-3, with D unclear. Trimming took off 5 bases at V and 4 bases at J, with 8 bases between the two ends. The CDR3 loop spans 12 amino acids. CDR1 is SGHNT and CDR2 is YYREEE in the germline V gene (reference sequence). As DNA, the CDR3 is TGTGCCAGCAGTGCCGGGCCAGATACGCAGTATTTT. Translation: CASSAGPDTQYF.

The V call is TRBV13, the J call TRBJ1-2, with D perhaps TRBD1 (5 bases). The CDR3 has 14 residues. V lost 5 bases and J 10 bases, leaving 20 bases between the germline ends. The germline V gene has CDR1 PRHDT and CDR2 FYEKMQ (reference sequence). The CDR3 reads CASSRTRNPQDYTF. CDR3 nucleotides: TGTGCCAGCAGCCGAACTAGAAACCCACAGGACTACACCTTC.

The V call is TRBV25-1, the J call TRBJ2-3; tentative D call: TRBD2 (6 bases). Trimming stripped 7 bases from V and 4 bases from J, with 18 bases between. The germline V gene encodes CDR1 MGHDK and CDR2 SYGVNS. The CDR3 is 15 residues long. CDR3 DNA: TGTGCCAGCAACGGAATTGGCGGGACCCCAGATACGCAGTATTTT. Translation gives CASNGIGGTPDTQYF.

This rearrangement joins TRBV11-2 to TRBJ1-1; no clear D gene. With 1 base removed from V and 6 bases from J, the gap between germline ends came to 6 bases. The CDR3 extends over 12 amino acids. Germline CDR1 reads SGHAT; CDR2 reads FQNNGV. In nucleotides, the CDR3 is TGTGCCAGCAGCTTAGCCCGGGCTGAAGCTTTCTTT. Translation gives CASSLARAEAFF.

The CDR3 bases are TGTGCCAGCAGCGTAGTTAGCAGACCTAGCTCCTACAATGAGCAGTTCTTC. Translated, it gives CASSVVSRPSSYNEQFF. The rearrangement links TRBV9 to TRBJ2-1, with D uncertain. Germline loops: CDR1 SGDLS, CDR2 YYNGEE. V was pared by 0 bases and J by 0 bases, with 13 bases between. The CDR3 consists of 17 residues.

The rearrangement joins TRBV6-8 to TRBJ2-4; TRBD1 aligns across 9 bases. Germline V gives CDR1 MNHGY, CDR2 SAAAGT. CDR3 length equals 14 residues. J lost 8 bases, V lost 5 bases, and 7 bases had no gene match. CDR3 protein: CASSPGQGGDIQYF. DNA for the CDR3: TGTGCCAGCAGTCCGGGACAGGGAGGAGACATTCAGTACTTC.

The rearrangement joins TRBV7-9 to TRBJ2-2; perhaps TRBD2 as D (5 bases). The CDR3 extends over 13 amino acids. Germline values: CDR1 SEHNR, CDR2 FQNEAQ (reference sequence). With 5 bases removed from V and 3 bases from J, the gap between germline ends came to 7 bases. The CDR3 DNA sequence: TGTGCCAGCAGCGGGGAGCACACCGGGGAGCTGTTTTTT. Its protein is CASSGEHTGELFF.